This entry describes one T cell receptor (beta chain). Its recognized antigen is unknown. Base qualities were left out, and no much larger clone turns up one base away. A distance of 12 bases separates the germline ends of V and J, which lose 6 bases and 1 base respectively. CDR1 is given as MNHEY and CDR2 as SVGAGI, both from the germline V gene. The CDR3 covers 14 residues, taking in both the cysteine and the phenylalanine. Solely the CDR3 DNA is kept, with 42 bases framed from the first base. The data belong to a study of cytomegalovirus exposure and HLA in healthy donors (dated by TCRdb to 2016 to 2017). At the level of the whole study: In an earlier analysis of 550 to 750 of the donors, about 270 Gb of sequence data and roughly 100 million unique TCR beta sequences from some 170 million T cells were reported. Both class I and class II loci were covered by HLA typing, at four-digit resolution. Approximately 300 gigabases of sequencing data and approximately 93 million unique TCR sequences were included in an early release covering over 600 HLA-typed donors. The number of typed donors differed by locus: roughly 620-630 for A, B, C, DRB1 and DQB1; 522 for DQA1; around 580 for DPA1; and about 450 for DPB1. The study combined high-throughput TCR immunosequencing, statistical association of individual TCRs with disease status, and machine learning to predict cytomegalovirus infection status. In a later genetic analysis, genome-wide SNP genotypes for about 65% of the roughly 670 donors were used, and that subset was treated as a discovery cohort. The study profiled the T cell repertoires of hundreds of subjects by immunosequencing and related them to cytomegalovirus serostatus. The aim of the study was to test whether cataloging public T cell receptors could identify signatures of past pathogen exposure. A later analysis re-examined previously published TCR beta repertoires from 500 to 700 donors and added high-resolution HLA genotyping to investigate patterns of TCR occurrence. The genetic ancestry cluster associated with self-reported Caucasian donors included about four fifths of the 398 genotyped donors. An earlier analysis of approximately 500 of the donors applied high-throughput TCR beta sequencing to assess whether each TCR beta V gene segment acted as functional or pseudogenic. Rather than drawing on any new phenotypic data, the later analysis identified candidate immune exposures from TCR beta sequences and the way those sequences occurred across donors. Along with the approximately 670-subject first cohort, a separate validation cohort of approximately 110 different subjects was used. Every repertoire in the discovery cohort had been generated on one and the same sequencing platform. On average, roughly 240,000 unique TCR beta nucleotide sequences were sequenced per donor among about 400 genotyped donors of the cohort, with 15% to 20% of those sequences being non-productive. Four to six DR-DQ haplotypes were handled as single units for association and clustering, since linkage in the cohort was strong. Donor age, sex, ethnicity and CMV serostatus were compiled together with the repertoire data.

Library construction relied on the immunoSEQ multiplex PCR assay. A mixture of 60 forward primers for TCR Vbeta segments and 13 reverse primers for TCR Jbeta segments was used in the multiplex PCR. Amplification of the CDR3 region of rearranged TCR beta genes was performed with a multiplex PCR assay on genomic DNA. The amplified TCR beta libraries were sequenced on the Illumina HiSeq System as 87-base-pair reads. On the authors' methods: A later analysis tallied tens of millions of unique TCR beta chains across the approximately 670 repertoires, and approximately 12 million of those chains were shared by two or more donors. Raw reads were error-corrected and collapsed into unique sequences by a nearest-neighbor algorithm in which closely related sequences were merged to remove PCR and sequencing errors. CDR3 sequences were aligned to IMGT reference sequences to assign V, D and J gene segments. For a sequence to be retained, a match of at least six nucleotides was required to both a V gene segment and a J gene segment. A rearrangement was called productive if the CDR3 had no stop codons and remained in frame with V and J, and every other rearrangement was called non-productive. Following IMGT convention, CDR3 was defined as the stretch from the second conserved V-encoded cysteine up to the conserved J-encoded phenylalanine. In an earlier analysis of some 550 of the donors, sequences lacking an unambiguous match to a single V gene segment were excluded. An earlier analysis of a few hundred of the donors classified V segments as functional when productive rearrangements were above 56.7% and as segregating when the standard deviation between donors was above 5%. A statistical classification framework was built for diagnosing cytomegalovirus status from the catalog of TCR beta chain sequences. In a later analysis, TCR nucleotide sequences were compared against IMGT/GENE-DB human TR gene sequences so that V and J genes could be assigned. Using the TCRdist pipeline, a later analysis assigned CDR3 sequences along with most-parsimonious VDJ recombination scenarios. A later analysis defined each TCR beta chain by its CDR3 amino acid sequence plus V-gene family, and excluded reads lacking a unique V-gene family. As a way to deal with suspected cross-contamination and a sequencing artifact, a later analysis dropped 640 or so nucleotide sequences that were highly shared and had low generation probability. In a later analysis, a clonal expansion index was calculated for each public chain from normalized within-repertoire ranks of inferred template counts. A later analysis computed generation probabilities with a VDJ recombination model fitted to out-of-frame rearrangements, and checked the results against IGoR. In a later analysis, hypergeometric tests were used to score TCR-TCR, TCR-HLA and TCR-CMV co-occurrence, with a repertoire-size bias correction applied to TCR pairs. False discovery rates were estimated in a later analysis by permuting HLA or CMV assignments 20 times. In a later analysis, co-occurring TCRs were grouped with DBSCAN, and TCRdist sequence similarity was added when clustering was performed within HLA-allele-positive subsets. Co-occurrence clustering excluded repertoires with fewer than 30,000 or more than 120,000 public chains, plus five with anomalous nucleotide sharing. Held by TCRdb, this immuneACCESS table contains in-frame sequences only and omits some clones. Under half of the omission traces to an unresolved V gene where checked; the cause of the rest is unknown. The V and J calls and the clone size are those of that table, but D and trimming were determined from the DNA. The sample table records 130,000 or so clones; 8% to 9.5% of these occur just once. The top ten clonotypes cover 5.5% of the sample.

Overall study results and their limits: Some IMGT-functional V segments, including TRBV6-2 and TRBV6-3, could not be distinguished by the 87-base-pair reads and were therefore excluded. A cluster of highly shared sequence variants was judged likely to be a technical artifact of the sequencing pipeline. In a later analysis, HLA-associated TCR beta chains showed more clonal expansion and lower generation probabilities than non-associated chains that were equally common. A later analysis found that TCR association rates varied across HLA loci, with DRB1 alleles showing the most associated TCRs and HLA-C alleles the fewest. A later genetic analysis associated a missense DCLRE1C variant with V-gene and J-gene trimming of TCR beta chains, and an independent cohort replicated the association. Roughly uniform sequencing depth across donors was assumed in presence/absence analyses, although this assumption may not hold. Several of the top co-occurrence clusters appeared to be linked to parvovirus B19, influenza, CMV and Epstein-Barr virus, according to a later analysis. In the study, about 150 TCR beta chains were listed as associated with cytomegalovirus. A further reported finding was that TCR beta sequences accurately predicted the HLA-A and HLA-B alleles for most subjects in the first cohort. A later genetic analysis reported fewer N-insertions in productive TCRs among donors in an Asian-associated ancestry cluster than the roughly 700-donor mean. This cohort had only TCR beta chains sequenced, and the lack of alpha or paired-chain data limited which features could be detected. Because HLA typing was unavailable for some donors at each locus, only the typed subset was used in association tests. In both the original and validation cohorts, the classifier was reported to diagnose cytomegalovirus status with high specificity and sensitivity. Correlated functional status among segregating V segments might be attributable to linkage disequilibrium, but an unknown experimental factor could not be ruled out. It was suggested by the authors that the approach could potentially be generalized to other disease states and immunological phenotypes. Across donors, most TCR sequences were observed very rarely, whereas some public TCRs were present in many individuals. CMV serostatus was the only immune exposure information available for the cohort. A few of the identified cytomegalovirus-associated TCR beta chains were confirmed in vitro to be specific for cytomegalovirus antigens. Strong co-occurrence of HLA alleles, especially DR and DQ, made assigning TCR associations to individual alleles difficult. Around 16 rarely observed V segments, including chromosome 9 orphons, were excluded from the earlier analysis of approximately 600 of the donors because counts were too low. A later analysis found that most CMV-associated TCR beta chains appeared HLA-restricted, with HLA associations seemingly driven largely by CMV exposure. Specific HLA alleles were associated with roughly 16,000 TCR beta sequences at a false discovery rate of 0.05 in a later analysis. In an earlier analysis of some 640 of the donors, most TCR beta V segments were observed in productive rearrangements about 87% or about 30% of the time, broadly matching IMGT annotations.

The cohort consisted of some 730 healthy bone marrow donors. At the time of sampling, all cohort members were nominally healthy, though unrecorded immune exposures were likely present. The donor tested CMV seronegative and was one of the 352 seronegative cohort members. A peripheral blood sample was collected from each donor, and TCR beta sequencing was performed on peripheral blood mononuclear cells. Genomic DNA was extracted from the blood cell samples with the Qiagen DNeasy Blood Extraction Kit. The receptor's source is a man aged 40-50 years in good health and CMV-seronegative. The sample comprised PBMCs. The chain was built from TRBV6-5 and TRBJ1-1; the D segment could be TRBD1, given 5 matching bases. The CDR3 reads as follows: CASSPPGRNTEAFF. The DNA sequence is TGTGCCAGCAGCCCCCCAGGGCGGAACACTGAAGCTTTCTTT.